These T cell receptor beta chains were read from a single sample in a study of spatial heterogeneity in lung cancer. TCRdb independently ran MiXCR on the 5' RACE reads; one entry per CDR3 protein. Of tens of thousands of distinct CDR3 sequences in the sample, around 5% were seen once. The specimen was PBMCs, collected at surgery. The receptors were gathered from a female donor with early-stage non-small cell lung cancer. CDR3s include the opening cysteine and the closing phenylalanine or tryptophan. The D gene is left open where the match is weak. For some rows the clone size is stated as once, few or many, or as a class when expanded; others skip it.

V,D,J,size,CDR3,DNA
TRBV2,.,TRBJ2-1,many,CASSWTGDEQFF,TGTGCCAGCAGTTGGACTGGGGATGAGCAGTTCTTC
TRBV6-7,TRBD2,TRBJ2-5,many,CASSSSPPGLAGQETQYF,TGTGCCAGCAGTTCCTCTCCGCCGGGACTAGCTGGCCAAGAGACCCAGTACTTC
TRBV19,TRBD1,TRBJ1-2,.,CASSISGDRLYGYTF,TGTGCCAGTAGTATAAGCGGGGACAGGCTCTATGGCTACACCTTC
TRBV20-1,TRBD1,TRBJ1-1,many,CSARHRGRGDTEAFF,TGCAGTGCTAGGCACAGGGGGCGCGGGGACACTGAAGCTTTCTTT
TRBV20-1,TRBD2,TRBJ2-5,many,CSARDLERGPPETQYF,TGCAGTGCTAGAGATCTCGAGCGGGGCCCACCGGAGACCCAGTACTTC
TRBV4-2,TRBD2,TRBJ2-3,.,CASSPSASGVADTQYF,TGTGCCAGCAGCCCTTCCGCTAGCGGGGTGGCAGATACGCAGTATTTT
TRBV27,.,TRBJ2-1,many,CASSPTGTNEQFF,TGTGCCAGCAGTCCCACGGGTACCAATGAGCAGTTCTTC
TRBV12-3/TRBV12-4,TRBD1,TRBJ2-2,.,CASSPDIPTGQGRGTGELFF,TGTGCCAGCAGCCCCGATATCCCGACGGGACAGGGGAGAGGCACCGGGGAGCTGTTTTTT
TRBV13,TRBD2,TRBJ2-3,.,CASSPLGGSGGVTDTQYF,TGTGCCAGCAGCCCCCTCGGGGGTAGCGGGGGGGTGACAGATACGCAGTATTTT
TRBV3-1,TRBD2,TRBJ2-7,many,CASSQEARTSGGDEQYF,TGTGCCAGCAGCCAAGAAGCCCGAACTAGCGGGGGAGACGAGCAGTACTTC
TRBV5-6,TRBD2,TRBJ2-3,few,CASRGDYRLGTDTQYF,TGTGCCAGCAGGGGGGACTATCGGCTGGGGACAGATACGCAGTATTTT
TRBV2,.,TRBJ1-1,many,CASRDDTEAFF,TGTGCCAGCAGGGATGACACTGAAGCTTTCTTT